This entry features one TCR beta chain sequence. Its antigen remains unidentified. It has no much larger one-base neighbor in the sample; base qualities were not kept. The entry originates in a study of OX40 agonist ivuxolimab in advanced cancers. Background for the entire study: Ivuxolimab, which targeted the costimulatory receptor OX40 (CD134), was an agonistic, fully human IgG2 monoclonal antibody. The point of sequencing TCRbeta in the periphery was to test whether ivuxolimab changed TCR sequence diversity and drove clonal T-cell expansion. Prior anti-PD-1, anti-PD-L1 or anti-CTLA-4 therapy was permitted, and checkpoint inhibitors had been received by less than 45% of dose-escalation patients. Intravenous ivuxolimab was administered to patients every 2 weeks at six dose levels: 0.01, 0.1, 0.3, 1.5, 3 and 10 mg/kg. Partial responses occurred in three dose-escalation patients, of whom one had hepatocellular carcinoma and two had cutaneous melanoma. The paper reports the monotherapy dose-escalation portion (N of about 52 patients) of the phase I ivuxolimab trial. Of the roughly 52 patients in dose escalation, about 20 had hepatocellular carcinoma, approximately 15 had melanoma, 9 had renal cell carcinoma and 9 had head and neck cancer. A male proportion of around 80% and a mean age of roughly 55 years, ranging from about 23 to 90, were recorded for the dose-escalation cohort.

Sequences SEHNR (CDR1) and FQNEAQ (CDR2) are obtained from the germline V gene (reference sequence). V is reduced by 6 bases and J by 0 bases, leaving a spacing of 9 bases between them. The cysteine opens and the phenylalanine closes a CDR3 of 15 amino acids. The DNA shown is the 45-base CDR3, in frame from base 1. The trial excluded patients who had a history of autoimmune disease or were on systemic immunosuppression. In every dose cohort, peripheral blood was drawn for TCR sequencing at baseline, cycle 4 day 1, and cycle 7 day 1. Samples came from an open-label, multicenter, first-in-human phase I dose-escalation trial of ivuxolimab. Adults with locally advanced or metastatic head and neck squamous cell, hepatocellular, melanoma or renal cell carcinoma were enrolled in the trial. Before TCR sequencing, CD4+ and CD8+ T cells were separately sorted from peripheral blood. Genomic DNA was isolated from the sorted cells so that the TCRbeta CDR3 region could be sequenced. TCRbeta CDR3 regions were sequenced using the immunoSEQ Assay. The clones in this table, taken by TCRdb from immuneACCESS, are in-frame only. Not every clone is retained; where verified, under half of the shortfall comes from an unresolved V gene, and the cause of the rest is unknown. The sample yields about 32,000 clones; around nine tenths were counted once. Approximately 27% of the sample lies in the top ten.

Broader findings and caveats from the paper: Low levels of normalized T-cell clonal expansion were also seen in some patients who did not respond. Which antigens the clonally expanded peripheral T cells were specific for was not determined. In the 0.1-3.0 mg/kg groups, partial responders had among the lowest normalized peripheral clonal expansion, particularly in CD8+ T cells. At doses of 0.1 to 3.0 mg/kg, clonal expansion of both CD4+ and CD8+ T cells in blood was seen between baseline and week 6. After ivuxolimab, CD8+ T cells had more expanded clones than CD4+ T cells on average.

The chain couples TRBV7-9 to TRBJ2-6; the D gene identity is not certain. This specimen consisted of CD4+ or CD8+ T cells sorted from blood, obtained in a trial of the OX40 agonist ivuxolimab. The sequence was obtained from an adult with an advanced solid tumor such as melanoma, head and neck, liver or kidney cancer. The nucleotides read TGTGCCAGCAGTTGGGTTAACTCTGGGGCCAACGTCCTGACTTTC. This translates into CASSWVNSGANVLTF.